These 4 T cell receptor beta chains were all obtained from the same sample, sequenced in a study of T cell repertoires in cytomegalovirus infection (dated by TCRdb to about 2019). The data were produced on an Illumina HiSeq 1500. The public reads were reanalyzed by TCRdb: fastp trimming at Q25, MiXCR alignment, in-frame beta chains only. Here each entry gathers all rows of one CDR3 protein and keeps the most common genes and DNA. This sample gives 150,000 to 200,000 distinct CDR3 sequences in total; 13% to 15% of them show up just once. The ten most abundant clones make up over 25% of the sample. The sequenced material came from PBMCs. The receptors derive from a human donor in good health (CMV status not recorded). Some clones in this sample may be carry-over from other donors' samples.

This clonotype came up a few times. The V gene is TRBV20-1, the J gene TRBJ1-5; D is uncertain. From germline, CDR1 is DFQATT and CDR2 SNEGSKA (reference sequence). The V and J ends lost 2 bases and 0 bases respectively, with 8 bases between them. CDR3 length: 14 amino acids. The CDR3 loop reads CSARIGDSNQPQHF. The CDR3 DNA is TGCAGTGCTAGAATCGGGGATAGCAATCAGCCCCAGCATTTT.

The V call is TRBV19, the J call TRBJ2-3; D remains ambiguous. This CDR3 comprises 15 residues. V lost 6 bases and J lost 2, with 15 bases in between. From germline, CDR1 is LNHDA and CDR2 SQIVND (reference sequence). The CDR3 loop reads CASSPGSIATDTQYF. CDR3 nucleotides: TGTGCCAGTAGCCCCGGCAGCATAGCCACAGATACGCAGTATTTT.

In nucleotides, the CDR3 is TGTGCCAGCAGTTTTCTTCTGGGACTGAATTCGGAGCAGTTCTTC. Translated, it gives CASSFLLGLNSEQFF. The chain has TRBV28 and TRBJ2-1; TRBD2 might be the D (6 bases). Germline CDR1 reads MDHEN; CDR2 reads SYDVKM. Trimming took 3 bases from V and 10 from J, leaving 19 bases between them. The CDR3 totals 15 residues.

In this sample, this clonotype turned up many times. The V and J genes are TRBV7-2 and TRBJ2-1; TRBD2 agrees at 7 bases. The CDR3 runs to 17 residues. V lost 1 base and J lost 3; bases outside the gene matches: 9. Germline loops: CDR1 SGHTA, CDR2 FQGNSA. CDR3 residues: CASSLVSGGRGYNEQFF. DNA for the CDR3: TGTGCCAGCAGCTTAGTTAGCGGAGGGAGGGGCTACAATGAGCAGTTCTTC.